Sequencing of this TCR beta chain was carried out in a study of OX40 agonist ivuxolimab in advanced cancers. Study context: Patients received ivuxolimab, an agonistic anti-OX40 (CD134) antibody.

The data were produced by immunoSEQ multiplex PCR, yet TCRdb's version contains in-frame clones alone and is incomplete. The table has approximately 68,000 clones, 80% to 85% seen once. Specimen: CD4+ or CD8+ T cells sorted from blood, collected in a trial of the OX40 agonist ivuxolimab. This sequence was found in an adult with an advanced solid tumor such as melanoma, head and neck, liver or kidney cancer.

The DNA of the CDR3 is TGTGCCAGCAAGACGGGCGGGGGGACCTACGAGCAGTACTTC. Protein sequence: CASKTGGGTYEQYF. The V and J genes are TRBV2 and TRBJ2-7, with 8 nucleotides matching TRBD2. The CDR3 contains 14 residues. In germline, CDR1 is SNHLY, CDR2 FYNNEI. With 7 bases clipped from V and 2 bases from J, the junction kept 7 bases outside the gene matches.